This entry lists 27 T cell receptor beta chains sequenced from one sample in a study of neurological immune-mediated disorders. Via MiXCR, TCRdb re-called the 5' RACE reads, giving one row per CDR3 protein. The sample contains fewer than 85,000 distinct CDR3 sequences, 4.5% to 6.5% of which appear only once. Input material: PBMCs. The receptors here all came from a woman aged 25 to 39 with multiple sclerosis.

Ten or more counts support this clonotype. The gene calls are TRBV4-2 and TRBJ1-1, with 8 positions matching TRBD1. The CDR3 length is 14 residues. With V trimmed by 3 bases and J by 1 base, 1 base remained unmatched. The germline V gene encodes CDR1 LGHNA and CDR2 YNFKEQ. The CDR3 DNA reads TGTGCCAGCAGCCATGGACAGGGGAACACTGAAGCTTTCTTT. Its translation: CASSHGQGNTEAFF.

This clonotype is medium-sized in the sample. The rearrangement links TRBV20-1 to TRBJ1-6, with a possible D match to TRBD1 (5 bases). Trimming cost V 5 bases and J 8 bases, with 19 bases left between them. Germline V gene sequence: CDR1 DFQATT, CDR2 SNEGSKA (reference sequence). This CDR3 contains 15 residues. The CDR3 here is CSAPRAGEDHSPLHF. As DNA, the CDR3 is TGCAGTGCTCCGAGGGCGGGGGAAGACCATTCACCCCTCCACTTT.

This clonotype is medium-sized in the sample. The V call is TRBV4-2, the J call TRBJ2-4, with D perhaps TRBD2 (5 bases). In germline, CDR1 is LGHNA, CDR2 YNFKEQ. CDR3 length: 17 amino acids. The ends were cut back, 6 bases at V and 0 bases at J, with 18 bases in the middle. The CDR3 sequence: CASRLIHGNPAKNIQYF. The DNA of the CDR3 is TGTGCCAGCAGACTCATCCACGGGAACCCAGCCAAAAACATTCAGTACTTC.

This clonotype was seen only a few times. The rearrangement uses TRBV29-1 and TRBJ2-1, with no clear D. CDR3 length equals 12 residues. Germline loops: CDR1 SQVTM, CDR2 ANQGSEA. The germline V and J ends were trimmed by 6 bases and 9 bases, with 15 bases remaining between them. In DNA, the CDR3 is TGCAGCGTCCGGTCCCCGTTCTTTGAGCAGTTCTTC. Translation: CSVRSPFFEQFF.

This clonotype was counted a few times. A much larger clone lies a single base off, so this may be a read error. This rearrangement joins TRBV4-2 to TRBJ2-5; 13 positions match TRBD2. J lost 1 base, V lost 1 base, and 15 bases had no gene match. The CDR3 is 21 amino acids. Germline assignment: CDR1 LGHNA and CDR2 YNFKEQ. CDR3 in amino acids: CASSQVNPPGLAGTFQETQYF. For the CDR3, the DNA is TGTGCCAGCAGCCAAGTTAACCCACCGGGACTAGCGGGAACCTTCCAAGAGACCCAGTACTTC.

This clonotype was seen repeatedly, ten times or more. The CDR3 bases are TGTGCCAGCAGCTTAGCAGGCCCTGCTGGTTCACCCCTCCACTTT. This codes for CASSLAGPAGSPLHF. The rearrangement uses TRBV7-9 and TRBJ1-6; D remains unclear. The CDR3 length is 15 residues. The V gene lost 0 bases and the J gene lost 9 bases, with 12 bases spanning the gap. Germline V gives CDR1 SEHNR, CDR2 FQNEAQ (reference sequence).

This clonotype was seen many times. This chain uses TRBV21-1 with TRBJ1-1. TRBV21-1 counts as a pseudogene. The length of the CDR3 is 16 residues. CDR3 sequence: CASSNRRIGQQTEAFF. CDR3 nucleotide sequence: TGTGCCAGCAGCAATCGGAGGATCGGGCAACAGACTGAAGCTTTCTTT.

This clonotype showed up many times. V is TRBV5-6 and J is TRBJ2-7; no reliable D call. CDR1 and CDR2 from the germline V gene are SGHDT and YYEEEE. The V and J ends lost 4 bases and 5 bases respectively, with 16 bases between them. CDR3 size: 14 residues. CDR3 residues: CASSPLGRNDEQYF. CDR3 in DNA: TGTGCCAGCAGCCCCCTCGGACGGAACGACGAGCAGTACTTC.

This clonotype was recorded many times. The chain uses TRBV24-1 and TRBJ2-3; tentatively, D is TRBD1 (5 bases). The germline gives CDR1 KGHDR, CDR2 SFDVKD. V lost 8 bases and J lost 4, with 15 bases in between. The CDR3 spans 14 residues. CDR3 protein: CATKGVQEADTQYF. The CDR3 region has the DNA TGTGCCACCAAAGGGGTCCAAGAGGCAGATACGCAGTATTTT.

The sample holds many counts of this clonotype. The rearrangement uses TRBV20-1 and TRBJ2-7; weak D call: TRBD1 (6 bases). The CDR3 runs 14 residues. V was pared by 2 bases and J by 4 bases, with 15 bases between. CDR1 and CDR2 (germline): DFQATT, SNEGSKA (reference sequence). CDR3 amino acids: CSARPEGHPYEQYV. In DNA form, the CDR3 reads TGCAGTGCTAGACCCGAGGGACACCCTTACGAGCAGTACGTC.

Ten or more counts support this clonotype. This chain connects TRBV12-3 or TRBV12-4 to TRBJ1-5; tentatively, D is TRBD1 (6 bases). V gave up 5 bases and J gave up 3 bases, with 8 bases separating them. CDR3 length equals 13 residues. Here the CDR3 DNA reads TGTGCCAGCAGTACAGGGATCAATCAGCCCCAGCATTTT. The encoded protein is CASSTGINQPQHF.

This clonotype showed up just a few times. The genes are TRBV2 and TRBJ2-1, with D unresolved. Germline V gene lookup returns CDR1 SNHLY and CDR2 FYNNEI. V dropped 5 bases and J dropped 12 bases, with 8 bases sitting between them. CDR3 length: 10 residues. The CDR3 DNA is TGTGCCAGCAGTCTTGAGTTGCAGTTCTTC. Protein sequence: CASSLELQFF.

This clonotype was observed many times. The chain couples TRBV5-1 to TRBJ1-1; the match to TRBD1 covers 7 bases. J lost 7 bases, V lost 4 bases, and 1 base had no gene match. CDR3 length equals 11 residues. Germline-derived CDR1 and CDR2 are SGHRS and YFSETQ. CDR3 sequence reads: CASSTGVEAFF. The CDR3, as DNA: TGCGCCAGCAGCACAGGGGTTGAAGCTTTCTTT.

This clonotype was seen many times. This sequence joins TRBV15 and TRBJ1-2; the match to TRBD1 covers 9 bases. Germline V CDR1 and CDR2: LNHNV, YYDKDF (reference sequence). V lost 5 bases and J lost 8; bases outside the gene matches: 3. The CDR3 length is 12 residues. The DNA for the CDR3 is TGTGCCACCAGCCGGGACAGGGAGGGCTACACCTTC. This translates into CATSRDREGYTF.

This clonotype was counted at least ten times. The chain carries TRBV6-6 and TRBJ1-1; 12 bases fit TRBD1. Losses at the gene ends were 1 base for V and 7 bases for J; bases not matched to a gene: 10. The CDR3 has 17 amino acids. Per the germline V gene, CDR1 is MNHNY and CDR2 is SVGAGI (reference sequence). Written as DNA, the CDR3 is TGTGCCAGCAGTTACTACGGGACAGGGGGCGCGTCCGGTGAAGCTTTCTTT. Amino acids: CASSYYGTGGASGEAFF.

This clonotype was counted at least ten times. J is TRBJ1-1 and V is TRBV15, with a possible D match to TRBD1 (5 bases). V dropped 0 bases and J dropped 11 bases, with 16 bases sitting between them. Germline assignment: CDR1 LNHNV and CDR2 YYDKDF (reference sequence). The CDR3 loop spans 14 amino acids. This chain's CDR3 is CATSRDFRVGTAFF. The DNA of the CDR3 is TGTGCCACCAGCAGAGATTTCAGGGTTGGGACTGCTTTCTTT.

This clonotype occurred many times. The J gene is TRBJ2-3, the V gene TRBV12-3 or TRBV12-4, with D unclear. The CDR3 is made up of 17 amino acids. The V and J ends lost 5 bases and 0 bases respectively, with 18 bases between them. The CDR3 protein is CASSGRRFSSSTDTQYF. The CDR3, as DNA: TGTGCCAGCAGTGGAAGAAGATTTAGCAGTAGCACAGATACGCAGTATTTT.

This clonotype was seen repeatedly, ten times or more. The chain recombines TRBV20-1 with TRBJ2-5; TRBD2 aligns across 10 bases. The V gene end was trimmed by 1 base and the J gene end by 7 bases; junction bases not matched to a gene: 9. CDR1 is DFQATT, CDR2 SNEGSKA, per germline (reference sequence). The CDR3 length is 15 residues. CDR3 sequence reads: CSARALAGPQGTQYF. The DNA of the CDR3 is TGCAGTGCTAGAGCACTAGCGGGACCCCAGGGGACCCAGTACTTC.

This clonotype was recorded many times. The chain combines TRBV5-1 with TRBJ2-5, with D maybe TRBD2 (6 bases). Germline CDR1 SGHRS, CDR2 YFSETQ. This CDR3 has 15 amino acids. V lost 4 bases to trimming and J lost 2 bases, with 15 bases between them. The CDR3 reads CASSLGLTEQETQYF. The CDR3 nucleotides read TGCGCCAGCAGCCTGGGACTGACAGAACAAGAGACCCAGTACTTC. Full variable domain (rest looked up from reference TRBV5-1 and TRBJ2-5): KAGVTQTPRYLIKTRGQQVTLSCSPISGHRSVSWYQQTPGQGLQFLFEYFSETQRNKGNFPGRFSGRQFSNSRSEMNVSTLELGDSALYLCASSLGLTEQETQYFGPGTRLLVL.

The DNA for the CDR3 is TGTGCCATCTCCCTGAGCGGGTACAATTCACCCCTCCACTTT. It codes for CAISLSGYNSPLHF. V gene TRBV6-1 combines with J gene TRBJ1-6; unclear D gene. V was clipped by 10 bases and J by 7 bases, with 17 bases between them. This CDR3 is 14 amino acids long. Germline V gene lookup returns CDR1 MNHNS and CDR2 SASEGT.

Written as DNA, the CDR3 is TGCGCCAGCTGTAAAATCTTCGAGGCAACTAATGAAAAACTGTTTTTT. As protein: CASCKIFEATNEKLFF. The chain uses TRBV4-1 and TRBJ1-4; D not resolved. The CDR3 runs 16 residues. V was shortened by 8 bases and J by 0 bases, with 16 bases between the two germline ends. Germline assignment: CDR1 MGHRA and CDR2 YSYEKL.

This clonotype was counted ten times or more. V and J are TRBV5-1 and TRBJ1-1; no clear D gene. The V and J ends lost 4 bases and 5 bases respectively, with 12 bases between them. The CDR3 has 13 amino acids. The germline gives CDR1 SGHRS, CDR2 YFSETQ. The CDR3 spells CASSLTPGTEAFF. The DNA of the CDR3 is TGCGCCAGCAGCCTCACCCCGGGGACTGAAGCTTTCTTT.

At least ten counts were recorded for this clonotype. The rearrangement links TRBV10-2 to TRBJ2-2, with 10 bases aligning to TRBD2. The CDR3 consists of 15 residues. CDR1 and CDR2 (germline): WSHSY, SAAADI. J lost 4 bases, V lost 7 bases, and 6 bases had no gene match. The DNA for the CDR3 is TGCGCCAGCACCCAGCGGGAGGGCCCCACCGGGGAGCTGTTTTTT. As protein: CASTQREGPTGELFF.

In its sample, this clonotype was seen many times. This chain connects TRBV6-5 to TRBJ2-2; D remains unclear. The CDR3 has 13 residues. Trimming removed 6 bases from V and 3 bases from J, with 8 bases in between. Per the germline V gene, CDR1 is MNHEY and CDR2 is SVGAGI. This chain's CDR3 is CASSHWDTGELFF. The CDR3 DNA reads TGTGCCAGCAGCCACTGGGACACCGGGGAGCTGTTTTTT.

This clonotype was recorded many times. For the CDR3, the DNA is TGTGCCAGCAGCTTACCAGGACTAGCGCCTACAGATACGCAGTATTTT. Residues: CASSLPGLAPTDTQYF. This rearrangement joins TRBV5-5 to TRBJ2-3; 9 positions agree with TRBD2. CDR1 and CDR2 from the germline V gene are SGHKS and YYEKEE (reference sequence). The length of the CDR3 is 16 residues. Unmatched junction bases numbered 7, after V lost 2 bases and J lost 3 bases.

This clonotype was observed many times. This chain joins TRBV5-1 and TRBJ2-1; no firm D call. The CDR3 spans 14 residues. V was pared by 4 bases and J by 0 bases, with 8 bases between. Germline CDR1 is SGHRS and CDR2 is YFSETQ. The CDR3 sequence: CASSPPSSYNEQFF. For the CDR3, the DNA is TGCGCCAGCAGCCCCCCGAGCTCCTACAATGAGCAGTTCTTC.

This clonotype was counted a few times. J is TRBJ2-7 and V is TRBV20-1; tentatively, D is TRBD2 (5 bases). There are 19 residues in the CDR3. CDR1 and CDR2 (germline): DFQATT, SNEGSKA (reference sequence). CDR3 coding DNA: TGCATTCAACTGGTTAAACGGGGTAATGGCACCTTACTCTCCTACGAGCAGTACTTC. It yields the protein CIQLVKRGNGTLLSYEQYF.